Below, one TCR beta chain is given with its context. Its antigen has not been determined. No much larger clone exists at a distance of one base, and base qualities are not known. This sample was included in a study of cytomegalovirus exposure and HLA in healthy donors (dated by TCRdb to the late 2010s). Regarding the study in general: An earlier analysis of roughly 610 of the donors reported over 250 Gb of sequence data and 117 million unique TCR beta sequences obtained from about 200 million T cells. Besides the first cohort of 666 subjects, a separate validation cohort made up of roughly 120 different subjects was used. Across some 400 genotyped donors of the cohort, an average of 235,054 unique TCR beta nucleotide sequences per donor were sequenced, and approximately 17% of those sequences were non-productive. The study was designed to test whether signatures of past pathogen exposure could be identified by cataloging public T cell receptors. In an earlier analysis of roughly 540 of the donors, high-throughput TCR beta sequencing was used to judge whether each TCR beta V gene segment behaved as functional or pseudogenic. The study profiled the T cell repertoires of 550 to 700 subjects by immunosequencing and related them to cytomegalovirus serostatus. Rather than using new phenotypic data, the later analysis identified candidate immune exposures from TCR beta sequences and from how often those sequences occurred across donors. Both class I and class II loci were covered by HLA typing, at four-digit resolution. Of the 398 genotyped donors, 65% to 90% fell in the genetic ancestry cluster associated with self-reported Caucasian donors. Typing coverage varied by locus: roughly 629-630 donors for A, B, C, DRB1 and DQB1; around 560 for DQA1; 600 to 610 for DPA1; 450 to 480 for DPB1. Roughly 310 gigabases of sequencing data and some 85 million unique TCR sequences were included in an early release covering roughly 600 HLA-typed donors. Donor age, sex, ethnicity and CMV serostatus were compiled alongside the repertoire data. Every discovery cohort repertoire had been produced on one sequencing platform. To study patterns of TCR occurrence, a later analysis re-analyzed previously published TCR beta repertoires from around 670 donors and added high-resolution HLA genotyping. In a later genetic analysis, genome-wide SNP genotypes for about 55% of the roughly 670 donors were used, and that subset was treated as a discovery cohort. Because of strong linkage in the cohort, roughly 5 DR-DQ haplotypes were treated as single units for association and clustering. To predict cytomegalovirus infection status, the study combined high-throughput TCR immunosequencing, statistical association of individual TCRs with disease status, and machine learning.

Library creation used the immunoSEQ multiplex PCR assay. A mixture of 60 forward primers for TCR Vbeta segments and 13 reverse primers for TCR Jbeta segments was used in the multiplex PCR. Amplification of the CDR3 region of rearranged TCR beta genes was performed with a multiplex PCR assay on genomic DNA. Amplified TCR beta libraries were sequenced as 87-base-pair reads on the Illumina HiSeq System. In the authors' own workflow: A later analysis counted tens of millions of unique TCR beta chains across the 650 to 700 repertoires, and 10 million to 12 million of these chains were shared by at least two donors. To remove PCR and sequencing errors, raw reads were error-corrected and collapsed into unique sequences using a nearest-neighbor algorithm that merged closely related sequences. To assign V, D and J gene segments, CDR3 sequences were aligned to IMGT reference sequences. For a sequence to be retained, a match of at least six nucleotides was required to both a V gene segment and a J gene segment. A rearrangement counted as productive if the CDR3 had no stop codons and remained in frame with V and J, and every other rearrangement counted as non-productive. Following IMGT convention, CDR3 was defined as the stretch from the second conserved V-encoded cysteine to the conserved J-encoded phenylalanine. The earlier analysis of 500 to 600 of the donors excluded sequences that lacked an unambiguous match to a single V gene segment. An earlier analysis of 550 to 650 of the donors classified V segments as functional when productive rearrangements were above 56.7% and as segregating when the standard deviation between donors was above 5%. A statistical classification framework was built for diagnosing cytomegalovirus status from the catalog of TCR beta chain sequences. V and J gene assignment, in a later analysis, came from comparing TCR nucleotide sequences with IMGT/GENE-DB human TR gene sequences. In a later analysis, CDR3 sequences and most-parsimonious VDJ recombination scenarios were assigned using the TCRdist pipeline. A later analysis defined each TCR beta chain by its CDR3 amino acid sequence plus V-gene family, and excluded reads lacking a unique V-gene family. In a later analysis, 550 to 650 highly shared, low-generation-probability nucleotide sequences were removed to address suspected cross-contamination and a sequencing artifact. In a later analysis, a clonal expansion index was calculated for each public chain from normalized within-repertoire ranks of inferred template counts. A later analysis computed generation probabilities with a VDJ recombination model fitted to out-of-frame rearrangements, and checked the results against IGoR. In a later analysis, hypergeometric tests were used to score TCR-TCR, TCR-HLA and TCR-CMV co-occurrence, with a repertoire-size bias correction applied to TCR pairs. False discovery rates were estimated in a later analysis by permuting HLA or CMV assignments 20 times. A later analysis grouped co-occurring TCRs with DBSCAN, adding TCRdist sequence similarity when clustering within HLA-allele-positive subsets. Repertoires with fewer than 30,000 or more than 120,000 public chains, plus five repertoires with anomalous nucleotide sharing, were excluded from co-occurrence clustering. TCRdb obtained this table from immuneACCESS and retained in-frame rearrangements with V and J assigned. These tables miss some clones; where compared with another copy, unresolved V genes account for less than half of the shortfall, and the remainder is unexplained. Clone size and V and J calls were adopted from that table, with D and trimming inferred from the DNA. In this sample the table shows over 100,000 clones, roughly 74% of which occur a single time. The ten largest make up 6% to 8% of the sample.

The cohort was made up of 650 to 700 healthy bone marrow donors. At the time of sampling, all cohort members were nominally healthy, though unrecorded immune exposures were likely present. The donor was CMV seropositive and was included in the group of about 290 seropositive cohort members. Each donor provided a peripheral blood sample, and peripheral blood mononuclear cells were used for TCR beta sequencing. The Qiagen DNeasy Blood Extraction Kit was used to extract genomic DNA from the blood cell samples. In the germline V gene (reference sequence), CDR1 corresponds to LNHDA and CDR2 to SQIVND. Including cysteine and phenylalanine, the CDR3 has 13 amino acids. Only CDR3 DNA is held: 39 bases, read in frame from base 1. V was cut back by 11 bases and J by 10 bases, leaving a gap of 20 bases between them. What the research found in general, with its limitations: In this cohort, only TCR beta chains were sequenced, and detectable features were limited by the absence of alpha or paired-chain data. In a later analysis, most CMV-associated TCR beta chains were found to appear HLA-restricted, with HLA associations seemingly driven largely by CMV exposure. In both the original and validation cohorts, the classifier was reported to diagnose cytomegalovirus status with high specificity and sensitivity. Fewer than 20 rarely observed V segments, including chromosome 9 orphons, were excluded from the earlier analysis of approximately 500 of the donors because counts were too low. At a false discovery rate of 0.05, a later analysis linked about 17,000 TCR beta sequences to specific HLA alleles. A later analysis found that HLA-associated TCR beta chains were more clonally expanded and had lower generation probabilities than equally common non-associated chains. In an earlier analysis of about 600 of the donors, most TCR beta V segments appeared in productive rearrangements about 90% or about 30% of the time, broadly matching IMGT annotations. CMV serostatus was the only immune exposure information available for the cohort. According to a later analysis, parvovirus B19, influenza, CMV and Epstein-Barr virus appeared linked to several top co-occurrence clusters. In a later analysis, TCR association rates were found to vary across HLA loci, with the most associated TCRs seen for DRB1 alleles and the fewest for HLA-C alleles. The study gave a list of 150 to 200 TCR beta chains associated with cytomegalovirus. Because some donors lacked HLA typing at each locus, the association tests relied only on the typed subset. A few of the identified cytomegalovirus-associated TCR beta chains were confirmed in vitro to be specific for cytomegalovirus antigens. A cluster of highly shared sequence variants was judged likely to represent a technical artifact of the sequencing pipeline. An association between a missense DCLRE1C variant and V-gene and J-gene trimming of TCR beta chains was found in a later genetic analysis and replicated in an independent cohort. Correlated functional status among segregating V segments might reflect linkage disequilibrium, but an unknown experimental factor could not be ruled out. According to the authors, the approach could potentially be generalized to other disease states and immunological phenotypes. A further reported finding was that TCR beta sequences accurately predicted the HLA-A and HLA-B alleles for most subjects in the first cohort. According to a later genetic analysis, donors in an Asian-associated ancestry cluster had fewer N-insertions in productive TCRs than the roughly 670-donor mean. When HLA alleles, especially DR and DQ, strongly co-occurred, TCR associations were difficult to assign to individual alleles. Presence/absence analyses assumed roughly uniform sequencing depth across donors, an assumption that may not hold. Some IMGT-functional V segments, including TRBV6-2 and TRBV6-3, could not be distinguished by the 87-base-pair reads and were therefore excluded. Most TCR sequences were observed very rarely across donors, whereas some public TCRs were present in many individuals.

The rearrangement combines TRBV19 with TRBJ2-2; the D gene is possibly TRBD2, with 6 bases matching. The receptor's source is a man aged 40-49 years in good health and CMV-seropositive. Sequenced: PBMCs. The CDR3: CACTGTRNLELFF. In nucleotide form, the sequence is TGTGCCTGCACCGGGACTCGAAATTTGGAGCTGTTTTTT.